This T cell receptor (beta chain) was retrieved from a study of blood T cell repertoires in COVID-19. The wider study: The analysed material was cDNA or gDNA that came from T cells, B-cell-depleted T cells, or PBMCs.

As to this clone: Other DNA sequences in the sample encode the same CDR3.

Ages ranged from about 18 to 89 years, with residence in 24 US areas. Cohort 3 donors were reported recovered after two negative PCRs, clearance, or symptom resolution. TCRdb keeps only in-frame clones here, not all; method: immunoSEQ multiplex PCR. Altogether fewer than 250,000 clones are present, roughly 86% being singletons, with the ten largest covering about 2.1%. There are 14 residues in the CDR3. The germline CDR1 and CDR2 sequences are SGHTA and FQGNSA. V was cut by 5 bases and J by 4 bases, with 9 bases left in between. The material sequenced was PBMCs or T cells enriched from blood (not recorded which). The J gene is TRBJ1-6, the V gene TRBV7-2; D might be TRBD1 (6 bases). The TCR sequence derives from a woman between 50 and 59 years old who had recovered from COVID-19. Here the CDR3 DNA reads TGTGCCAGCAGCCCTGGACAGTATAATTCACCCCTCCACTTT. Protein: CASSPGQYNSPLHF.